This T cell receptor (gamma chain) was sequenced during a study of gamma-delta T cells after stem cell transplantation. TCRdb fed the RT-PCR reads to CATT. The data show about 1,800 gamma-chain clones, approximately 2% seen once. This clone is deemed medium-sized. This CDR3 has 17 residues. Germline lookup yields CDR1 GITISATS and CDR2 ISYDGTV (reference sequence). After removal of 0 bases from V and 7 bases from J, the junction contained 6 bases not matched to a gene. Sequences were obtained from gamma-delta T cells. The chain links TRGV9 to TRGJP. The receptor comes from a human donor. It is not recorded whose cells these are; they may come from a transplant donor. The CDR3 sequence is CALWEVPKELGKKIKVF. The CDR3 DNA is TGTGCCTTGTGGGAGGTGCCAAAGGAGTTGGGCAAAAAAATCAAGGTATTT.